This entry concerns a single TCR beta chain. Its antigen is currently unknown. The record originates from a study of T cell responses to AZD1222 COVID-19 vaccine. Study-level information: Both about-4-week and about-12-week second-dose recipients were combined.

Study-wide points: At baseline, just a handful of AZD1222 recipients tested seropositive. Clonal diversity was possibly underestimated; the donors were predominantly white British and more often female.

This table comes from immunoSEQ multiplex PCR, and its TCRdb copy is limited to in-frame clones, with some not included. Here the sample spans about 86,000 clones, about 92% being singletons. This CDR3 region has 12 residues. Germline V CDR1 and CDR2: SNHLY, FYNNEI. With 10 bases removed from V and 2 bases from J, the gap between germline ends came to 10 bases. This TCR was sampled from an adult in good health. The rearrangement links TRBV2 to TRBJ2-3; D unclear. Material: peripheral blood, obtained on day 0 of AZD1222 vaccination. CDR3 DNA: TGTGCCAACGCCGTCATCACAGATACGCAGTATTTT. Protein: CANAVITDTQYF. Full variable domain (outside the CDR3, taken from reference TRBV2 and TRBJ2-3): EPEVTQTPSHQVTQMGQEVILRCVPISNHLYFYWYRQILGQKVEFLVSFYNNEISEKSEIFDDQFSVERPDGSNFTLKIRSTKLEDSAMYFCANAVITDTQYFGPGTRLTVL.